This TCR beta chain stems from a study of CD8 T cells in Susac syndrome. cDNA came from 0.5 to 1 ug RNA primed by random hexamers. Amplification of TCR beta CDR3 spanned 54 Vbeta and 13 Jbeta via immunoSEQ multiplex PCR. TCRdb redid the calling of the immunoSEQ multiplex PCR reads with MiXCR, one entry per CDR3 protein. The data show approximately 150,000 distinct CDR3 sequences, about 92% seen once. CD8+ and CD4+ blood T cells underwent TCR beta sequencing. As controls, healthy donors matched for age and sex were used. TEMRA cells were FACS-enriched, unlike CD8+ and CD4+ T cells, which were negatively isolated. Germline CDR1 is ENHRY and CDR2 is SYGVKD. The CDR3 covers 13 residues. V lost 6 bases, J lost 1 base, and 7 bases lay in between.

Sequencing was done on a sample of CD4+ T cells from PBMCs. The rearrangement links TRBV10-3 to TRBJ1-3, with D uncertain. This sequence originates from a human donor in good health. The DNA of the CDR3 is TGTGCCATCAGAGACTCATCTGGAAACACCATATATTTT. Its translation is CAIRDSSGNTIYF.